A single sample is the source of the 16 T cell receptor beta chains below, sequenced in a study of regulatory T cells in long-lasting Graves disease. Through Arm-PCR of CDR3 regions and iRepertoire HTBI primers, TCR beta libraries were built. Using its own MiXCR run on the multiplex PCR reads, TCRdb lists one record per CDR3 protein. The sample shows under 500,000 distinct CDR3 sequences, about a sixth of them seen only once. Sample time point: newly diagnosed GD, antithyroid drugs for less than 3 months. PBMC-derived RNA was used for the TCR library. These data are also associated with another study on T cells in Graves' hyperthyroidism and ophthalmopathy.

Specimen: peripheral blood mononuclear cells (PBMCs), collected at new diagnosis, from a patient treated with antithyroid drugs. All receptors come from a woman aged 25 to 39 with Graves disease.

Ten or more counts support this clonotype. This clone may be a read error of a much larger clone one base away. The chain has TRBV7-9 and TRBJ1-1; the D is unclear. The ends were cut back, 3 bases at V and 1 base at J, with 3 bases in the middle. The CDR3 has 12 residues. CDR1 is SEHNR and CDR2 is FQNEAQ in the germline V gene (reference sequence). The CDR3 sequence: CASSFQNTEAFF. In nucleotides, the CDR3 is TGTGCCAGCAGCTTCCAGAACACTGAAGCTTTCTTT. Complete variable domain (other parts from reference TRBV7-9 and TRBJ1-1): DTGVSQNPRHKITKRGQNVTFRCDPISEHNRLYWYRQTLGQGPEFLTYFQNEAQLEKSRLLSDRFSAERPKGSFSTLEIQRTEQGDSAMYLCASSFQNTEAFFGQGTRLTVV.

In this sample, this clonotype turned up many times. V usage is TRBV12-3 or TRBV12-4 and J usage is TRBJ2-3; D is unresolved. The CDR3 length is 17 residues. The V end was cut by 7 bases, the J end by 3 bases, with 23 bases between. CDR3 DNA sequence: TGTGCCAGCACCCCCGGATACGGTCTAACCGCGACAGATACGCAGTATTTT. It codes for CASTPGYGLTATDTQYF.

This clonotype was counted at least ten times. The chain links TRBV6-2 or TRBV6-3 to TRBJ2-1; D remains ambiguous. Germline V gene data show CDR1 as MNHEY and CDR2 as SVGEGT. V lost 10 bases, J lost 7 bases, and 17 bases lay in between. This CDR3 contains 13 residues. This CDR3 is CATTPWSSNEQFF. Written as DNA, the CDR3 is TGTGCCACCACACCCTGGTCATCAAATGAGCAGTTCTTC.

The V call is TRBV4-2, the J call TRBJ2-2; D unresolved. The CDR3 covers 13 residues. Per germline, CDR1 LGHNA and CDR2 YNFKEQ. The V gene lost 0 bases and the J gene lost 8 bases, with 7 bases spanning the gap. The CDR3, as DNA: TGTGCCAGCAGCCAAGATCAATCAGGGGAGCTGTTTTTT. Its protein product is CASSQDQSGELFF.

This sequence joins TRBV7-2 and TRBJ2-1, with 14 bases aligning to TRBD2. V was pared by 1 base and J by 4 bases, with 9 bases of the junction left unmatched. The germline V gene has CDR1 SGHTA and CDR2 FQGNSA. CDR3 length: 19 amino acids. The CDR3 reads CASSLDVGTSGSKYNEQFF. CDR3 nucleotide sequence: TGTGCCAGCAGCTTAGATGTCGGGACTAGCGGGAGTAAGTACAATGAGCAGTTCTTC. Supplemented by reference TRBV7-2 and TRBJ2-1, the full variable domain reads GAGVSQSPSNKVTEKGKDVELRCDPISGHTALYWYRQSLGQGLEFLIYFQGNSAPDKSGLPSDRFSAERTGGSVSTLTIQRTQQEDSAVYLCASSLDVGTSGSKYNEQFFGPGTRLTVL.

This clonotype was recorded at least ten times. The chain has TRBV6-1 and TRBJ2-7; 9 bases align to TRBD1. V lost 11 bases and J lost 1; bases outside the gene matches: 9. This CDR3 has 14 residues. CDR1 is MNHNS and CDR2 is SASEGT in the germline V gene. CDR3 region: CAGSPGQGSYEQYF. CDR3 DNA sequence: TGTGCCGGCTCCCCGGGACAGGGTTCCTACGAGCAGTACTTC.

V usage is TRBV20-1 and J usage is TRBJ2-7; D gene uncertain. The germline V gene has CDR1 DFQATT and CDR2 SNEGSKA (reference sequence). The CDR3 sequence is 13 residues long. With 0 bases removed from V and 2 bases from J, the gap between germline ends came to 8 bases. In DNA form, the CDR3 reads TGCAGTGCTAGAGACGCGGAGCCCTACGAGCAGTACTTC. Its protein product is CSARDAEPYEQYF.

In its sample, this clonotype was seen many times. The genes are TRBV5-1 and TRBJ2-3; possible D gene TRBD2, 5 bases. Germline V CDR1 and CDR2: SGHRS, YFSETQ. The CDR3 contains 15 residues. V shed 4 bases and J shed 0 bases, with 12 bases lying between them. The CDR3 spells CASSEGRVSTDTQYF. CDR3 nucleotide sequence: TGCGCCAGCAGCGAAGGGCGGGTGAGCACAGATACGCAGTATTTT.

This clonotype was seen a few times. The V gene is TRBV6-1, the J gene TRBJ1-1; the match to TRBD1 covers 11 bases. The length of the CDR3 is 13 residues. Germline CDR1 reads MNHNS; CDR2 reads SASEGT. Trimming at V came to 9 bases and at J to 7 bases, leaving 7 bases not matched to a gene. CDR3 DNA: TGTGCCAGTAAGGACAGGGGGCATGGTGAAGCTTTCTTT. This gives the protein CASKDRGHGEAFF.

This clonotype was observed at least ten times. J is TRBJ2-7 and V is TRBV28; 12 nucleotides align to TRBD2. CDR3 size: 16 residues. The germline V gene encodes CDR1 MDHEN and CDR2 SYDVKM. V lost 2 bases, J lost 7 bases, and 9 bases stayed unmatched. CDR3 amino acids: CASSLMLAGGEREQYF. The CDR3 coding sequence is TGTGCCAGCAGTTTAATGCTAGCGGGAGGGGAGCGTGAGCAGTACTTC.

This clonotype has at least ten counts. The V gene is TRBV6-2 or TRBV6-3, the J gene TRBJ2-1; possible D gene TRBD2, 5 bases. Germline CDR1 reads MNHEY; CDR2 reads SVGEGT. The CDR3 runs to 15 residues. V shed 8 bases and J shed 1 base, with 15 bases lying between them. Here the CDR3 reads CASFPGGWSYNEQFF. The DNA of the CDR3 is TGTGCCAGCTTCCCTGGCGGGTGGTCCTACAATGAGCAGTTCTTC.

As DNA, the CDR3 is TGCAGTGCCGCGGGGATGGTGCCCGGCGAAGGCTACACCTTC. This gives the protein CSAAGMVPGEGYTF. J is TRBJ1-2 and V is TRBV20-1; no definite D call. Germline lookup yields CDR1 DFQATT and CDR2 SNEGSKA (reference sequence). Between the trimmed V and J ends, which lost 6 bases and 8 bases, there was a span of 22 bases. This CDR3 spans 14 amino acids.

At least ten counts were recorded for this clonotype. V is TRBV12-3 or TRBV12-4 and J is TRBJ2-7; 10 nucleotides match TRBD1. V gave up 5 bases and J gave up 3 bases; unmatched junction bases: 4. CDR3 length: 14 residues. In DNA, the CDR3 is TGTGCCAGCAGTACTAGGACAGGGGGCTACGAGCAGTACTTC. Translated, it gives CASSTRTGGYEQYF.

This clonotype was seen many times. The V call is TRBV12-3 or TRBV12-4, the J call TRBJ2-2, with D maybe TRBD2 (6 bases). This CDR3 region has 14 residues. V dropped 8 bases and J dropped 6 bases, with 16 bases sitting between them. CDR3 in amino acids: CASGRRSFAGELFF. The CDR3 region has the DNA TGTGCCAGCGGGAGGAGGTCTTTTGCCGGGGAGCTGTTTTTT.

Only a few counts were recorded for this clonotype. This sequence joins TRBV28 and TRBJ1-2; D gene ambiguous. Trimming shortened V by 6 bases and J by 3 bases, and 2 bases separated the two germline ends. This CDR3 comprises 10 residues. Germline V gene lookup returns CDR1 MDHEN and CDR2 SYDVKM. The CDR3 sequence is CASRYYGYTF. The CDR3 coding sequence is TGTGCCAGCAGATACTATGGCTACACCTTC.

A note on this clonotype: The junction departs from the called germline gene at one end, perhaps through a read error. The V call is TRBV6-1, the J call TRBJ1-2; 7 bases fit TRBD1. Germline CDR1 reads MNHNS; CDR2 reads SASEGT. CDR3 length: 13 residues. The CDR3 spells CAGSNDRADGYTF. The CDR3 coding sequence is TGTGCCGGCAGCAACGACAGGGCCGATGGCTACACCTTC.